Sequencing of this TCR beta chain was carried out in a study of blood T cell repertoires in COVID-19. About the research overall: Some COVID-19 samples were acute and others convalescent; all came from the United States, Italy and Spain. Sample material is recorded as cDNA or gDNA derived from T cells, B-cell-depleted T cells, or PBMCs.

After removal of 6 bases from V and 1 base from J, the junction contained 5 bases not matched to a gene. This CDR3 contains 17 residues. Germline-derived CDR1 and CDR2 are LGHNT and FRNRAP. Sequencing was performed with immunoSEQ multiplex PCR; in TCRdb, only in-frame clones are kept and a portion is missing. The table includes 400,000 or so clones, approximately 91% detected once. Enrolled during active infection, Seattle patients were then followed longitudinally. This chain connects TRBV12-5 to TRBJ2-6; 11 positions match TRBD1. The sample comprised peripheral blood. This TCR came from a woman between 35 and 50 years old with COVID-19, enrolled during active disease. CDR3 DNA: TGTGCTAGTGGCCAGGGACAGGGGGAGTCTGGGGCCAACGTCCTGACTTTC. Its translation: CASGQGQGESGANVLTF.